The rows below give T cell receptor beta chains drawn from one sample of a study of blood T cell repertoires in COVID-19. Data came from immunoSEQ multiplex PCR; TCRdb stores just in-frame clones and leaves some out. Of approximately 190,000 clones in the sample, approximately 91% are singletons; the top ten hold about 6.8%. The sample comprised peripheral blood. The receptors come from a woman aged 40-49 years who had recovered from COVID-19. CDR3s include the opening cysteine and the closing phenylalanine or tryptophan. The D gene is left open where the match is weak. The size field is filled for only some rows; it gives once, few, many or a size class.

size: NA
V: TRBV7-2
J: TRBJ2-7
D: TRBD2
DNA: TGTGCCAGCAACCAACCGGGACTAGCGGGATACGAGCAGTACTTC
CDR3: CASNQPGLAGYEQYF

size: few
V: TRBV6-5
J: TRBJ2-7
D: TRBD2
DNA: TGTGCCAGCTATCGAAGCGGGAAACGGAACGAGCAGTACTTC
CDR3: CASYRSGKRNEQYF

size: NA
V: TRBV27
J: TRBJ2-6
D: NA
DNA: TGTGCCAGCAGTCTACTCTCTGGGGCCAACGTCCTGACTTTC
CDR3: CASSLLSGANVLTF

size: NA
V: TRBV19
J: TRBJ2-1
D: NA
DNA: TGTGCCAGTAGTTTGGGGGGGCGCAATGAGCAGTTCTTC
CDR3: CASSLGGRNEQFF

size: NA
V: TRBV24-1
J: TRBJ1-6
D: TRBD1
DNA: TGTGCCACCAGCGGGACAGATAATTCACCCCTCCACTTT
CDR3: CATSGTDNSPLHF

size: few
V: TRBV5-1
J: TRBJ2-7
D: NA
DNA: TGCGCCAGCAATACGGGGGATTCCTACGAGCAGTACTTC
CDR3: CASNTGDSYEQYF

size: NA
V: TRBV6-5
J: TRBJ1-5
D: NA
DNA: TGTGCCAGCAGTTACTCGGGGGCCAGCAATCAGCCCCAGCATTTT
CDR3: CASSYSGASNQPQHF

size: NA
V: TRBV18
J: TRBJ1-2
D: TRBD1
DNA: TGTGCCAGCTCACCTTCCGGGGACAGCTCCTATGGCTACACCTTC
CDR3: CASSPSGDSSYGYTF

size: NA
V: TRBV28
J: TRBJ2-4
D: NA
DNA: TGTGCCAGCAGCTACAGGGAGGGGGCCAAAAACATTCAGTACTTC
CDR3: CASSYREGAKNIQYF

size: NA
V: TRBV27
J: TRBJ1-6
D: NA
DNA: TGTGCCAGCAGGCCAATAAGGGGTAGGCATTCACCCCTCCACTTT
CDR3: CASRPIRGRHSPLHF

size: NA
V: TRBV13
J: TRBJ1-4
D: TRBD1
DNA: TGTGCCAGCAGCTTATCGACAGGGAGAAATGAAAAACTGTTTTTT
CDR3: CASSLSTGRNEKLFF

size: NA
V: TRBV19
J: TRBJ1-1
D: NA
DNA: TGTGCCAGTAACAGGGTGCGGGACACTGAAGCTTTCTTT
CDR3: CASNRVRDTEAFF

size: NA
V: TRBV18
J: TRBJ2-5
D: NA
DNA: TGTGCCAGCTCACCGGGGCAGCACCAAGAGACCCAGTACTTC
CDR3: CASSPGQHQETQYF

size: once
V: TRBV5-5
J: TRBJ2-2
D: TRBD2
DNA: TGTGCCAGCAGCGATGAGACTAGCGGGAGGGCCACCGGGGAGCTGTTTTTT
CDR3: CASSDETSGRATGELFF

size: NA
V: TRBV19
J: TRBJ2-7
D: TRBD2
DNA: TGTGCCAGTAGTATAGAGACTAGCGGGAGTTACGAGCAGTACTTC
CDR3: CASSIETSGSYEQYF

size: NA
V: TRBV19
J: TRBJ2-1
D: TRBD2
DNA: TGTGCCAGTAGGGAGACTAGCGGGGACCATGGGGTGCAGTTCTTC
CDR3: CASRETSGDHGVQFF

size: NA
V: TRBV29-1
J: TRBJ2-5
D: NA
DNA: TGCAGCGTTGTGATAGGGGCAAGAGGAGGGGAGACCCAGTACTTC
CDR3: CSVVIGARGGETQYF

size: NA
V: TRBV7-2
J: TRBJ1-1
D: NA
DNA: TGTGCCAGCAGCACCAGGGTTACGAGGACTGAAGCTTTCTTT
CDR3: CASSTRVTRTEAFF

size: NA
V: TRBV6-2/TRBV6-3
J: TRBJ1-2
D: NA
DNA: TGTGCCAGCAGTTACGGGGGCGCCTATGGCTACACCTTC
CDR3: CASSYGGAYGYTF

size: NA
V: TRBV19
J: TRBJ1-1
D: NA
DNA: TGTGCCAGTAGTCCCCCGACAGAGAACACTGAAGCTTTCTTT
CDR3: CASSPPTENTEAFF

size: NA
V: TRBV7-2
J: TRBJ2-7
D: TRBD2
DNA: TGTGCCAGCAGCTTCAATAGCGGGATGGGCTACGAGCAGTACTTC
CDR3: CASSFNSGMGYEQYF

size: NA
V: TRBV27
J: TRBJ2-5
D: NA
DNA: TGTGCCAGCAGTGCGAGGTACCAAGAGACCCAGTACTTC
CDR3: CASSARYQETQYF

size: NA
V: TRBV7-6
J: TRBJ2-7
D: NA
DNA: TGTGCCAGCAGCTCACCTTTAAGGAGGCCCTACGAGCAGTACTTC
CDR3: CASSSPLRRPYEQYF

size: NA
V: TRBV7-8
J: TRBJ1-3
D: NA
DNA: TGTGCCAGCAGCCCCCGACAGGCCCGATCGGGAAACACCATATATTTT
CDR3: CASSPRQARSGNTIYF

size: NA
V: TRBV3-1/TRBV3-2
J: TRBJ2-5
D: NA
DNA: TGTGCCAGCAGCCGACAGTACCAAGAGACCCAGTACTTC
CDR3: CASSRQYQETQYF

size: NA
V: TRBV7-2
J: TRBJ2-7
D: TRBD2
DNA: TGTGCCAGCAGCATGCCAGCGGGAGGGCGACCCTACGAGCAGTACTTC
CDR3: CASSMPAGGRPYEQYF

size: NA
V: TRBV27
J: TRBJ1-2
D: TRBD1
DNA: TGTGCCAGCAGATCAGGGGGCGCAGGAGCTGGCTACACCTTC
CDR3: CASRSGGAGAGYTF

size: once
V: TRBV6-5
J: TRBJ1-2
D: NA
DNA: TGTGCCAGCAGTTACGCTGGGGGCGCAAGTGGTGGCTACACCTTC
CDR3: CASSYAGGASGGYTF

size: NA
V: TRBV19
J: TRBJ2-1
D: NA
DNA: TGTGCCAGTAGTATCATAAGGACTACCTCCTACAATGAGCAGTTCTTC
CDR3: CASSIIRTTSYNEQFF

size: few
V: TRBV18
J: TRBJ1-2
D: TRBD1
DNA: TGTGCCAGCTCACCTTCCGACAGGGGAGATGGCTACACCTTC
CDR3: CASSPSDRGDGYTF

size: NA
V: TRBV30
J: TRBJ2-7
D: TRBD2
DNA: TGTGCCTGGAGTTTAGCTAGCGGCCCCTACGAGCAGTACTTC
CDR3: CAWSLASGPYEQYF

size: NA
V: TRBV30
J: TRBJ2-1
D: TRBD2
DNA: TGTGCCTGGGGACTAGCGGGAGTTCCGAATGAGCAGTTCTTC
CDR3: CAWGLAGVPNEQFF

size: NA
V: TRBV30
J: TRBJ2-7
D: TRBD2
DNA: TGTGCCTGGGATTCGGGAGGGACCTCCTACGAGCAGTACTTC
CDR3: CAWDSGGTSYEQYF

size: NA
V: TRBV7-2
J: TRBJ2-1
D: TRBD2
DNA: TGTGCCAGCAGCCCGGGAAGAAGCGGGAGGGCTCATGAGCAGTTCTTC
CDR3: CASSPGRSGRAHEQFF

size: NA
V: TRBV27
J: TRBJ2-5
D: TRBD2
DNA: TGTGCCAGCAGTTTAGGACTAGCGGGAGCCGGGACCCAGTACTTC
CDR3: CASSLGLAGAGTQYF

size: NA
V: TRBV6-5
J: TRBJ1-5
D: NA
DNA: TGTGCCAGCAGTTCAACAGGGTTGCAGCCCCAGCATTTT
CDR3: CASSSTGLQPQHF

size: NA
V: TRBV30
J: TRBJ1-1
D: TRBD1
DNA: TGTGCCTGGGGAAGACAGGGGATGGGTGAAGCTTTCTTT
CDR3: CAWGRQGMGEAFF

size: NA
V: TRBV19
J: TRBJ1-5
D: NA
DNA: TGTGCCAGTAGTATAGTGGGGCCCAATCAGCCCCAGCATTTT
CDR3: CASSIVGPNQPQHF

size: NA
V: TRBV11-2
J: TRBJ2-1
D: TRBD2
DNA: TGTGCCAGCAGCTCCCTAGCGGGAGTGGGTGAGCAGTTCTTC
CDR3: CASSSLAGVGEQFF

size: NA
V: TRBV20-1
J: TRBJ2-1
D: NA
DNA: TGCAGTGCTAGTTCAGGGTGGTCCAATGAGCAGTTCTTC
CDR3: CSASSGWSNEQFF

size: NA
V: TRBV11-2
J: TRBJ1-3
D: NA
DNA: TGTGCCAGCAGCTACCTTAGTTGGGGGGATACTGGAAACACCATATATTTT
CDR3: CASSYLSWGDTGNTIYF

size: NA
V: TRBV6-5
J: TRBJ2-2
D: NA
DNA: TGTGCCAGCAGTTACAAGGACTACCCCGGGGAGCTGTTTTTT
CDR3: CASSYKDYPGELFF

size: NA
V: TRBV27
J: TRBJ2-7
D: TRBD1
DNA: TGTGCCAGCAGTCCTACATCCTGGGGACAGGGAGGCGAGCAGTACTTC
CDR3: CASSPTSWGQGGEQYF

size: NA
V: TRBV27
J: TRBJ1-4
D: NA
DNA: TGTGCCAGCAGTTTTACAGGGCAGGAACTGTTTTTT
CDR3: CASSFTGQELFF

size: NA
V: TRBV4-2
J: TRBJ1-2
D: TRBD1
DNA: TGTGCCAGCAGCTCTACAGGGGTAGATGGCTACACCTTC
CDR3: CASSSTGVDGYTF

size: NA
V: TRBV28
J: TRBJ2-1
D: TRBD2
DNA: TGTGCCAGCAGTGCGGGGGGCTACAGTGAGCAGTTCTTC
CDR3: CASSAGGYSEQFF

size: NA
V: TRBV12-3/TRBV12-4
J: TRBJ1-2
D: NA
DNA: TGTGCCAGCACCCGGGGGGGCCTCTTGGGCTACACCTTC
CDR3: CASTRGGLLGYTF

size: NA
V: TRBV7-2
J: TRBJ1-5
D: NA
DNA: TGTGCCAGCAGCCCTAGTGAGATTAGCAATCAGCCCCAGCATTTT
CDR3: CASSPSEISNQPQHF

size: NA
V: TRBV11-3
J: TRBJ2-7
D: NA
DNA: TGTGCCAGCAGCCCCGCGGGGCGGAACGAGCAGTACTTC
CDR3: CASSPAGRNEQYF

size: few
V: TRBV30
J: TRBJ2-5
D: TRBD2
DNA: TGTGCCTGGAGCCGAGGGACTAGCAGACGGAGAGAGACCCAGTACTTC
CDR3: CAWSRGTSRRRETQYF

size: NA
V: TRBV5-6
J: TRBJ2-7
D: NA
DNA: TGTGCCAGCTTTTCCGAGAGCTCCTACGAGCAGTACTTC
CDR3: CASFSESSYEQYF

size: NA
V: TRBV6-2/TRBV6-3
J: TRBJ2-1
D: NA
DNA: TGTGCCAGCAGTCCATCCCTACCTGAGCAGTTCTTC
CDR3: CASSPSLPEQFF

size: NA
V: TRBV4-1
J: TRBJ2-1
D: NA
DNA: TGCGCCAGCAGCCAGACGGACGGGGACAATGAGCAGTTCTTC
CDR3: CASSQTDGDNEQFF